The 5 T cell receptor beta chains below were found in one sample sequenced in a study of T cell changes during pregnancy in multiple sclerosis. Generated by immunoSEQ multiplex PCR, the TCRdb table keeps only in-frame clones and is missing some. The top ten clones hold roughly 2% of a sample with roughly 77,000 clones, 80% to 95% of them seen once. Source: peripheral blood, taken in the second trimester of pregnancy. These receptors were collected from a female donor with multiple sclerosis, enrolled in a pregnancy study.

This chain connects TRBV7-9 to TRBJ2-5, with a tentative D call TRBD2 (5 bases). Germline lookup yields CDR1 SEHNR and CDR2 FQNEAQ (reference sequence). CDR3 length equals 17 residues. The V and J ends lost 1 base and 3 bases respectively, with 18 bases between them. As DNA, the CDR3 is TGTGCCAGCAGCTTAGTACGTGACGGGAAACGAAAAGAGACCCAGTACTTC. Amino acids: CASSLVRDGKRKETQYF.

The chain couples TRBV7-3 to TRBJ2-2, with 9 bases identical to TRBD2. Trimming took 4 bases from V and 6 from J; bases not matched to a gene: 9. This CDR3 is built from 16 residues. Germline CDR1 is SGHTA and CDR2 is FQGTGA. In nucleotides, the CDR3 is TGTGCCAGCAGCTCCCGGGGTAGCGGGAGTGCCGGGGAGCTGTTTTTT. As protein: CASSSRGSGSAGELFF.

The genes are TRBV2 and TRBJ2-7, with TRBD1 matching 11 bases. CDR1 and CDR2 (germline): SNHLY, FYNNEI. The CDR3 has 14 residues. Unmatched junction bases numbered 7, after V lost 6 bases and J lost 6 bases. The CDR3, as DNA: TGTGCCAGCAGGGCCCCCGGGACAGGGGGCGAGCAGTACTTC. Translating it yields CASRAPGTGGEQYF.

CDR3 sequence (DNA): TGTGCTAGTGGCCCCCCACGGGGGAATGAGCAGTTCTTC. Its protein product is CASGPPRGNEQFF. The V call is TRBV12-5, the J call TRBJ2-1, with D tentatively TRBD2 (6 bases). This CDR3 contains 13 residues. Germline CDR1 is LGHNT and CDR2 is FRNRAP. V lost 6 bases and J 7 bases, leaving 13 bases between the germline ends.

CDR3 DNA: TGCGCCAGCAGTCGGGACAGCCTTTCCTACGAGCAGTACTTC. Translating it yields CASSRDSLSYEQYF. V is TRBV4-1 and J is TRBJ2-7; 7 positions agree with TRBD1. CDR3 length: 14 residues. J lost 1 base, V lost 6 bases, and 6 bases had no gene match. Germline V gene data show CDR1 as MGHRA and CDR2 as YSYEKL.